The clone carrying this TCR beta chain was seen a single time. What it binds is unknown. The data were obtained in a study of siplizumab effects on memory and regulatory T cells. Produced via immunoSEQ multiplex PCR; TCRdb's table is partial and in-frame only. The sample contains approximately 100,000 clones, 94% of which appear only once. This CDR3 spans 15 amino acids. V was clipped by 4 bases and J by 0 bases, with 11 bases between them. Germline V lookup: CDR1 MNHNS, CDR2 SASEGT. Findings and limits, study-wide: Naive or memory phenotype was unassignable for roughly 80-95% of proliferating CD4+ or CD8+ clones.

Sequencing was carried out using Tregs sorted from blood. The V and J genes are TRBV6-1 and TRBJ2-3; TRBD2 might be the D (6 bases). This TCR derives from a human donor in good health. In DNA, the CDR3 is TGTGCCAGCAGTGTAGCGACTAGAAGCACAGATACGCAGTATTTT. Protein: CASSVATRSTDTQYF.